Shown below are 13 T cell receptor beta chains from a single sample sequenced in a study of Ad26.COV2.S vaccination and SARS-CoV-2 variants. This table comes from immunoSEQ multiplex PCR, and its TCRdb copy is limited to in-frame clones, with some not included. The data hold 300,000 to 450,000 clones, with 92% observed a single time. This material consisted of peripheral blood, taken after recovery from COVID-19. The receptors were sampled from a human donor who had recovered from COVID-19.

This chain links TRBV18 with TRBJ2-3; no clear D. Trimming stripped 4 bases from V and 4 bases from J, with 12 bases between. Germline CDR1 and CDR2: KGHSH and LQKENI. The CDR3 length is 14 residues. The CDR3 here is CASSLASLADTQYF. CDR3 nucleotides: TGTGCCAGCTCACTGGCTAGTTTGGCAGATACGCAGTATTTT.

This rearrangement joins TRBV6-4 to TRBJ2-2; D is perhaps TRBD1 (6 bases). CDR1 is MRHNA, CDR2 SNTAGT, per germline. V was clipped by 6 bases and J by 6 bases, with 11 bases between them. This CDR3 contains 13 residues. In nucleotides, the CDR3 is TGTGCCAGCAGCAGGGGCGAGGCCGGGGAGCTGTTTTTT. Its protein is CASSRGEAGELFF.

V and J are TRBV5-1 and TRBJ2-1; 8 nucleotides match TRBD1. Unmatched junction bases numbered 8, after V lost 0 bases and J lost 9 bases. Germline V lookup: CDR1 SGHRS, CDR2 YFSETQ. CDR3 length equals 15 residues. The CDR3 reads CASSLGGQGKGEQFF. The CDR3 DNA follows: TGCGCCAGCAGCTTGGGAGGACAGGGAAAAGGTGAGCAGTTCTTC.

The J gene is TRBJ2-1, the V gene TRBV5-4, with 8 bases fitting TRBD2. Looked up from germline, CDR1 is SGHNT and CDR2 is YYREEE (reference sequence). Trimming cost V 4 bases and J 9 bases; bases outside gene matches: 6. The CDR3 spans 13 residues. Here the CDR3 reads CASSPRGGSEQFF. The CDR3 DNA reads TGTGCCAGCAGCCCCCGGGGGGGGAGTGAGCAGTTCTTC.

The rearrangement joins TRBV18 to TRBJ1-2; 8 bases agree with TRBD1. Germline V gene sequence: CDR1 KGHSH, CDR2 LQKENI. The trim removed 0 bases at V and 2 bases at J, leaving 8 bases unmatched. The CDR3 runs to 17 residues. The CDR3 spells CASSPPGGGQGNYGYTF. The DNA of the CDR3 is TGTGCCAGCTCACCACCGGGAGGTGGACAGGGAAACTATGGCTACACCTTC. Together with reference TRBV18 and TRBJ1-2, the CDR3 gives the full variable domain: NAGVMQNPRHLVRRRGQEARLRCSPMKGHSHVYWYRQLPEEGLKFMVYLQKENIIDESGMPKERFSAEFPKEGPSILRIQQVVRGDSAAYFCASSPPGGGQGNYGYTFGSGTRLTVV.

This clone was picked up a small number of times. The chain joins TRBV10-1 to TRBJ1-5; no reliable D call. From germline, CDR1 is WNHNN and CDR2 SYGVQD (reference sequence). There are 15 residues in the CDR3. V lost 7 bases to trimming and J lost 1 base, with 14 bases between them. In DNA form, the CDR3 reads TGCGCCAGCACGAACCTAGACGGCAGCAATCAGCCCCAGCATTTT. This encodes CASTNLDGSNQPQHF.

The chain carries TRBV6-6 and TRBJ1-1, with a possible D match to TRBD1 (6 bases). The V and J ends lost 5 bases and 6 bases respectively, with 10 bases between them. CDR3 length equals 12 residues. The germline V gene encodes CDR1 MNHNY and CDR2 SVGAGI (reference sequence). This chain's CDR3 is CASSNRDAEAFF. DNA of the CDR3: TGTGCCAGCAGTAACAGGGACGCTGAAGCTTTCTTT.

The chain is built from TRBV27 and TRBJ1-1, with D hard to call. Trimming pared 0 bases from V and 3 bases from J, leaving 11 bases between. Germline CDR1 is MNHEY and CDR2 is SMNVEV (reference sequence). The CDR3 runs to 15 residues. For the CDR3, the DNA is TGTGCCAGCAGTTTATCGCTTCCCGGAGACACTGAAGCTTTCTTT. It codes for CASSLSLPGDTEAFF.

The J gene is TRBJ1-5, the V gene TRBV25-1; the D is unclear. This CDR3 contains 14 residues. The ends were cut back, 4 bases at V and 0 bases at J, with 7 bases in the middle. CDR1 is MGHDK and CDR2 is SYGVNS in the germline V gene. CDR3 in DNA: TGTGCCAGCAGTGTAGGAAATAGCAATCAGCCCCAGCATTTT. Translated: CASSVGNSNQPQHF. Variable domain in full (rest from reference TRBV25-1 and TRBJ1-5): EADIYQTPRYLVIGTGKKITLECSQTMGHDKMYWYQQDPGMELHLIHYSYGVNSTEKGDLSSESTVSRIRTEHFPLTLESARPSHTSQYLCASSVGNSNQPQHFGDGTRLSIL.

The chain recombines TRBV11-2 with TRBJ2-3, with TRBD1 matching 9 bases. CDR3 length: 17 residues. After removal of 2 bases from V and 3 bases from J, the junction contained 9 bases not matched to a gene. Germline V lookup: CDR1 SGHAT, CDR2 FQNNGV. CDR3 nucleotides: TGTGCCAGCAGCTTACATCGGACAGGGGTGGTAACAGATACGCAGTATTTT. Translation: CASSLHRTGVVTDTQYF.

CDR3: CASRTGGRYEQYF. Written as DNA, the CDR3 is TGTGCCAGCAGAACAGGGGGCCGGTACGAGCAGTACTTC. The chain carries TRBV12-3 or TRBV12-4 and TRBJ2-7; TRBD1 matches 9 bases. J lost 4 bases, V lost 6 bases, and 4 bases had no gene match. This CDR3 is 13 amino acids long.

The J gene is TRBJ2-6, the V gene TRBV9; maybe TRBD2 (5 bases). With 4 bases removed from V and 1 base from J, the gap between germline ends came to 9 bases. CDR1 and CDR2 (germline): SGDLS, YYNGEE. This CDR3 region has 15 residues. CDR3 protein: CASSLEGSGANVLTF. The DNA for the CDR3 is TGTGCCAGCAGCCTAGAGGGTTCTGGGGCCAACGTCCTGACTTTC.

The chain is built from TRBV7-9 and TRBJ2-1, with 14 bases that match TRBD2. CDR1 is SEHNR and CDR2 is FQNEAQ in the germline V gene (reference sequence). The CDR3 has 17 amino acids. V was pared by 4 bases and J by 4 bases, with 6 bases of the junction left unmatched. The DNA for the CDR3 is TGTGCCAGCAGCTCTGGACTAGCGGGGGGACTTTACAATGAGCAGTTCTTC. It codes for CASSSGLAGGLYNEQFF.